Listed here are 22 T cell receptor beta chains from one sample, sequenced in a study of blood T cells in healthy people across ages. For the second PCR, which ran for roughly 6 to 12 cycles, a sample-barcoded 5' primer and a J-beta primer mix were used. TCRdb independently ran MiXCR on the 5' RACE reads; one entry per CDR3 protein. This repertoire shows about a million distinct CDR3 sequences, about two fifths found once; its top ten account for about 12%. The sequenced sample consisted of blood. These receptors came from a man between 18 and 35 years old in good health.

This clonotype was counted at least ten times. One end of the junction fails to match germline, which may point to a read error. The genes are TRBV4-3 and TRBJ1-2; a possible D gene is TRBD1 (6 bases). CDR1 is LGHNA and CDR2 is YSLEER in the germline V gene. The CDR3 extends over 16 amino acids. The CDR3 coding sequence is TGCGCCAGCAGCCAAGGTGACAGGCTCTATAACTACGGCTACACCTTC. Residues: CASSQGDRLYNYGYTF.

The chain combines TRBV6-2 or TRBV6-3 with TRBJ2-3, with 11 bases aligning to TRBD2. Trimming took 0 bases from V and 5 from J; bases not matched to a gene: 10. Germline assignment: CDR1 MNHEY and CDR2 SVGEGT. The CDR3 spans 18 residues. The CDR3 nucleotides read TGTGCCAGCAGTTACTCGACCGCTAGCGGGGGGAGAGTAGATACGCAGTATTTT. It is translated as CASSYSTASGGRVDTQYF.

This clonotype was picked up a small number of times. CDR3 region: CASSLRAVRQPQHF. DNA for the CDR3: TGTGCCAGCAGTTTAAGGGCGGTAAGGCAGCCCCAGCATTTT. This chain uses TRBV12-3 or TRBV12-4 with TRBJ1-5; D is undetermined. V lost 2 bases to trimming and J lost 7 bases, with 12 bases between them. The CDR3 contains 14 residues.

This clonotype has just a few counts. CDR3 coding DNA: TGCGCCAGCAGCTTGGATGGAATCGAAGAGACCCAGTACTTC. It codes for CASSLDGIEETQYF. The V gene is TRBV5-1, the J gene TRBJ2-5; D uncertain. This CDR3 is 14 amino acids long. From germline, CDR1 is SGHRS and CDR2 YFSETQ. Deletions cut 0 bases from V and 3 bases from J, with 9 bases between.

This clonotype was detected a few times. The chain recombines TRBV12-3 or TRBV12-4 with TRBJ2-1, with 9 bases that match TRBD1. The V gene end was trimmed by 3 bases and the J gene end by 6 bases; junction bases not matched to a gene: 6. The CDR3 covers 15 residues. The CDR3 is CASSFIPGQGNEQFF. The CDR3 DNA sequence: TGTGCCAGCAGTTTCATACCGGGACAGGGCAATGAGCAGTTCTTC.

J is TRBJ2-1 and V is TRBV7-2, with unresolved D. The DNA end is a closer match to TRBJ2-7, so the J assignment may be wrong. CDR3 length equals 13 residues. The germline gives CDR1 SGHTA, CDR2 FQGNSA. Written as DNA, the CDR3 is TGTGCCAGCACCAATAGGCCCTACAATGAGCAGTACTTC. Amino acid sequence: CASTNRPYNEQYF.

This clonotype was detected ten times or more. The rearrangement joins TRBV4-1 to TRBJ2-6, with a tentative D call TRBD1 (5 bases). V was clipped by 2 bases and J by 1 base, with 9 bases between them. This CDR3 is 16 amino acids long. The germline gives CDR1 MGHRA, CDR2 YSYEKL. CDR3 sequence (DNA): TGCGCCAGCAGCCAAACAGGAGAATCTGGGGCCAACGTCCTGACTTTC. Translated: CASSQTGESGANVLTF.

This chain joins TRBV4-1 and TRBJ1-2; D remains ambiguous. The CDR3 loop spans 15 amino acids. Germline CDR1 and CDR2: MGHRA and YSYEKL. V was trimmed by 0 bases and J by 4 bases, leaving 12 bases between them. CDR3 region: CASSQEGPSGYGYTF. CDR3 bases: TGCGCCAGCAGCCAAGAGGGCCCGAGTGGCTATGGCTACACCTTC.

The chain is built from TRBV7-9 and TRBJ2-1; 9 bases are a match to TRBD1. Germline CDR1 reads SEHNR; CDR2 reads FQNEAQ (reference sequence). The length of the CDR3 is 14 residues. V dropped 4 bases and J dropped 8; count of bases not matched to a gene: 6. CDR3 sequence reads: CASSSGTGKDEQFF. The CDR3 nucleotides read TGTGCCAGCAGCTCAGGGACAGGGAAAGATGAGCAGTTCTTC.

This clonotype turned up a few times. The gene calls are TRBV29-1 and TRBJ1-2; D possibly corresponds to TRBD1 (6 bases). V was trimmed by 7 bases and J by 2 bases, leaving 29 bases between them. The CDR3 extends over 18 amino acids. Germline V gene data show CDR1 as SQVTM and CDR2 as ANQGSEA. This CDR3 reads CSAELFGQTLQSNYGYTF. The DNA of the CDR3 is TGCAGCGCAGAATTATTTGGACAGACACTGCAATCAAACTATGGCTACACCTTC.

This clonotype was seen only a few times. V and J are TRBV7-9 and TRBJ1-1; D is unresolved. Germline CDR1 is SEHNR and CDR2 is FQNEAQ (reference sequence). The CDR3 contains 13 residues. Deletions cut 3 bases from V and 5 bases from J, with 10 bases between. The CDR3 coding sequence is TGTGCCAGCAGCTTTTATCCAGGAACTGAAGCTTTCTTT. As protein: CASSFYPGTEAFF.

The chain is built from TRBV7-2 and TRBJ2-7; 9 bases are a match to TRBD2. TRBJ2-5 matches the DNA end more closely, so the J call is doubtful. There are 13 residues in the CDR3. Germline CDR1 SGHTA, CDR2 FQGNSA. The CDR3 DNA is TGTGCCAGCACCCTTAGCGGGGGTGAGACCCAGTACTTC. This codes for CASTLSGGETQYF.

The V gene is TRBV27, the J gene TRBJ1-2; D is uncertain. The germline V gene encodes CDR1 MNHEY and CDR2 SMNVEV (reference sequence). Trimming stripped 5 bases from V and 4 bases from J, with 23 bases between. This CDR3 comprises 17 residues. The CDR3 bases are TGTGCCAGCAGTCCCCGACGTCAGGAGGCCCAAGTCTATGGCTACACCTTC. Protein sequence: CASSPRRQEAQVYGYTF.

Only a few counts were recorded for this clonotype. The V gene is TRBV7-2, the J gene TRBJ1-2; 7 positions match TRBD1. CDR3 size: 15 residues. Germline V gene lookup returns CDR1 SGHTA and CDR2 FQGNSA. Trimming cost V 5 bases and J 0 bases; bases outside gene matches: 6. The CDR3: CASSPNRGTNYGYTF. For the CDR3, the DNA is TGTGCCAGCAGCCCTAACAGGGGTACTAACTATGGCTACACCTTC.

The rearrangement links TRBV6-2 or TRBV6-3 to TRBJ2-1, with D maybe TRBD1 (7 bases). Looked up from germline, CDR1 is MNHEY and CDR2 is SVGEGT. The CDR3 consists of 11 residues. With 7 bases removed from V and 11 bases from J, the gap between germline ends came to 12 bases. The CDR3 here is CASTQGGKQFF. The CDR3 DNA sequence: TGTGCCAGCACCCAGGGGGGCAAGCAGTTCTTC.

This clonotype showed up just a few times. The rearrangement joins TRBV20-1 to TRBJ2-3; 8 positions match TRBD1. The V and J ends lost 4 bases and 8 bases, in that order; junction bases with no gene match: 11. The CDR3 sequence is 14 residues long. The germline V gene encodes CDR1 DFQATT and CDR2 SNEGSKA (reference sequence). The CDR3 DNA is TGCAGTGCTACGGACAGGGACCTCCTGGTTACGCAGTATTTT. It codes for CSATDRDLLVTQYF.

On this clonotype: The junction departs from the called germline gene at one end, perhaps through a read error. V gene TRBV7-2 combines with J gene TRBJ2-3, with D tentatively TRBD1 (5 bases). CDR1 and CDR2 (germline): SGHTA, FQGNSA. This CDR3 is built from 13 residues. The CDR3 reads CASSVAQADTQYF. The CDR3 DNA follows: TGTGCCAGCAGCGTAGCACAGGCGGATACGCAGTATTTT.

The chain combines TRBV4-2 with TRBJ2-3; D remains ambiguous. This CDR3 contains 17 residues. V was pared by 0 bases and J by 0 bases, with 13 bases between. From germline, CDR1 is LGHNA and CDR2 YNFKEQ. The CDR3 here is CASSQDVQLPSTDTQYF. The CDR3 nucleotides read TGTGCCAGCAGCCAAGATGTACAGCTTCCTAGCACAGATACGCAGTATTTT.

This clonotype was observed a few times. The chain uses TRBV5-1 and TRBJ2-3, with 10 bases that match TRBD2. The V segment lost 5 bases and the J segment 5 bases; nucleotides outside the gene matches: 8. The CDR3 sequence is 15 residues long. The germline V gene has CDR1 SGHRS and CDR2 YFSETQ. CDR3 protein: CASSFGTSAGDTQYF. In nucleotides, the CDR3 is TGCGCCAGCAGTTTTGGGACTAGCGCGGGAGATACGCAGTATTTT.

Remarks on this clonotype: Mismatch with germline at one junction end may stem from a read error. The CDR3 here is CASNKPGLAGRGPYNEQFF. The CDR3 DNA reads TGCGCCAGCAACAAACCGGGACTAGCGGGCCGGGGACCCTACAATGAGCAGTTCTTC. J is TRBJ2-1 and V is TRBV2, with TRBD2 matching 12 bases. CDR1 SNHLY and CDR2 FYNNEI come from the germline V gene. The CDR3 is made up of 19 amino acids.

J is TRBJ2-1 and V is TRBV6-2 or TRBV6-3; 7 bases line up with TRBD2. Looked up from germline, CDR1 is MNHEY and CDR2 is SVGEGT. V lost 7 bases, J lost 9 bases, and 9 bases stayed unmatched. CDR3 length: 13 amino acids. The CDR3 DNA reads TGTGCCAGCACCTACTCTACGGGGGGTGAGCAGTTCTTC. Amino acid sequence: CASTYSTGGEQFF.

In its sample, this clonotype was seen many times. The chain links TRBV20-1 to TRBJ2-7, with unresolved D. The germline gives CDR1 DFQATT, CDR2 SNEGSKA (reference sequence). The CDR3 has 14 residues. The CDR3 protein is CSLQAGKNTYEQYF. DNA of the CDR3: TGCTCCCTGCAAGCTGGGAAGAATACCTACGAGCAGTACTTC.